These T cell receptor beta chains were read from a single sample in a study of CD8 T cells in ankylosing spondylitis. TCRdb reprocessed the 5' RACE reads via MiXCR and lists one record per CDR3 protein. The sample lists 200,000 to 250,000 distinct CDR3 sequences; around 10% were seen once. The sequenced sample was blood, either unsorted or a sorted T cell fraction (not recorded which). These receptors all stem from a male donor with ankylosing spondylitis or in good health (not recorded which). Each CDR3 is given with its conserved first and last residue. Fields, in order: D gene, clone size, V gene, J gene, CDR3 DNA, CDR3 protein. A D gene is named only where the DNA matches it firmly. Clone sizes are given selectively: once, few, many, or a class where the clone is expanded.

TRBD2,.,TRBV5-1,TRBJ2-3,TGCGCCAGCAGCCTCCTCCCTAGCGGGGATACGCAGTATTTT,CASSLLPSGDTQYF
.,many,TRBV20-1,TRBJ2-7,TGCAGTGCTAGTCAGGGATACGAGCAGTACTTC,CSASQGYEQYF
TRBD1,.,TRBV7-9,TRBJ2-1,TGTGCCAGCAGCCCCCCGGACAGGTCCGCGGTCTTC,CASSPPDRSAVF
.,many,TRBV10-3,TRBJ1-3,TGTGCCATCACGGAGGGGATCTCTGGAAACACCATATATTTT,CAITEGISGNTIYF
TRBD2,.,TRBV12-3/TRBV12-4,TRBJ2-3,TGTGCCAGCAGTTCTTCCGGGGGGGCCCCAGATACGCAGTATTTT,CASSSSGGAPDTQYF
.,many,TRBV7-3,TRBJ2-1,TGTGCCAGCAGCCTGTCTAGTTCCACCCCCAATGAGCAGTTCTTC,CASSLSSSTPNEQFF
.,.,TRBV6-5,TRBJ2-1,TGTGCCAGCAGTTACGGTCCTTCTTCACATGAGCAGTTCTTC,CASSYGPSSHEQFF
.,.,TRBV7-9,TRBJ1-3,TGTGCCAGCAGCTTAGGGGGAGCCACCATATATTTT,CASSLGGATIYF
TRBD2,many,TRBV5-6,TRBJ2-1,TGTGCCAGCAGCTTGTGGATCGGACTAGGTGGCTCCTACAATGAGCAGTTCTTC,CASSLWIGLGGSYNEQFF
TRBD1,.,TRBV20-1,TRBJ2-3,TGCAGTGCCCCCGCGAGGGGGCCAAATACGCAGTATTTT,CSAPARGPNTQYF
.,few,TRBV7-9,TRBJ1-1,TGTGCCAGCAGCTTAATCATAGTGAACACTGAAGCTTTCTTT,CASSLIIVNTEAFF
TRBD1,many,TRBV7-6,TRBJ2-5,TGTGCCAGCAGCTGGGACAGGGGAGAGACCCAGTACTTC,CASSWDRGETQYF
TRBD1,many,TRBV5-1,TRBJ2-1,TGCGCCAGCAGCCCCCGGGACAGGGGTGAAGATGAGCAGTTCTTC,CASSPRDRGEDEQFF
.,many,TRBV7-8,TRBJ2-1,TGTGCCAGCAGCTTACACCGCCTAGGCAATGAGCAGTTCTTC,CASSLHRLGNEQFF
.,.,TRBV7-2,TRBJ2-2,TGTGCCAGCAGCTGGACGTATGGCGGATCGAACACCGGGGAGCTGTTTTTT,CASSWTYGGSNTGELFF
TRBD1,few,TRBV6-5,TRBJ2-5,TGTGCCAGCAGTTACTCACGGACAGGGTTGGAGACCCAGTACTTC,CASSYSRTGLETQYF
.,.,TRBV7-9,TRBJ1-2,TGTGCCAGCAGCTTCCCATCAGGGGGCTACACCTTC,CASSFPSGGYTF
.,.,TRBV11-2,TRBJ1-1,TGTGCCAGCAGCTCCTACCCCCGTAAAGGCAACACTGAAGCTTTCTTT,CASSSYPRKGNTEAFF
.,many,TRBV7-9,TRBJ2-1,TGTGCCAGCAGCTTTACAGGGATTGAGCAGTTCTTC,CASSFTGIEQFF
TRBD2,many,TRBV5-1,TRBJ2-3,TGCGCCAGCAGCTGGACTAGCGGGGGTGGCACAGATACGCAGTATTTT,CASSWTSGGGTDTQYF
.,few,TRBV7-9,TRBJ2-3,TGTGCCAGCAGCTTAGCGGTCGGCACAGATACGCAGTATTTT,CASSLAVGTDTQYF
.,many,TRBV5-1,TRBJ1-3,TGCGCCAGCAGCTTGGGATGGGACGGAAACACCATATATTTT,CASSLGWDGNTIYF
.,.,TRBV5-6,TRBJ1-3,TGTGCCAGCAGCCGAGAAGACGTCTCTGGAAACACCATATATTTT,CASSREDVSGNTIYF
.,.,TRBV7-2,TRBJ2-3,TGTGCCAGCAGCTTAGATGGTCGCGGGAGCACAGATACGCAGTATTTT,CASSLDGRGSTDTQYF
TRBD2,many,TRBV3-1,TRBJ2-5,TGTGCCAGCAGCCAAGGACTAGCGGAGACTACGGGACAGACCCAGTACTTC,CASSQGLAETTGQTQYF
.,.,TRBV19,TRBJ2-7,TGTGCCACTCGTGACAGGGAGGCCGAGCAGTACTTC,CATRDREAEQYF
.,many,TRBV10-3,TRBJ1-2,TGTGCCATCCACTCCAGGGGAAAATTTGGCTATGGCTACACCTTC,CAIHSRGKFGYGYTF
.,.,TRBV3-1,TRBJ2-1,TGTGCCAGCAGCCAACTCCCCACTAGGGGGAGGGGGCCTAGTAATGAGCAGTTCTTC,CASSQLPTRGRGPSNEQFF
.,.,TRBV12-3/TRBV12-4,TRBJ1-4,TGTGCCAGCAGTCCCGAGGACAGTTGGAATGAAAAACTGTTTTTT,CASSPEDSWNEKLFF
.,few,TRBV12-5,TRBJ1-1,TGTGCTAGTGGTTTGAGCACCATGAACACTGAAGCTTTCTTT,CASGLSTMNTEAFF
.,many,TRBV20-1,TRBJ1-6,TGCAGTGCTAGAGATGGGTCCGAAGTTGCACCCCTCCACTTT,CSARDGSEVAPLHF
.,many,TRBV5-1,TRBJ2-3,TGCGCCAGCAGCTTTGAACAGGCCGCCACAGATACGCAGTATTTT,CASSFEQAATDTQYF
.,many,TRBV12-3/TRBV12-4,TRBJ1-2,TGTGCCAGCAGCTACAGGACAGTGTGGGGCTACACCTTC,CASSYRTVWGYTF
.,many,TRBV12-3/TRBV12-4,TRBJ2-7,TGTGCCAGCAGTTTAGGCCAGCGTTACGAGCAGTACTTC,CASSLGQRYEQYF
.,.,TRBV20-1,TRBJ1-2,TGCTGTGATAGGGTCCCGGGACTGGGAGCTAACTATGGCTACACCTTC,CCDRVPGLGANYGYTF
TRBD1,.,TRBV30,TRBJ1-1,TGTGCCTGCGACAGGGGGAACACTGAAGCTTTCTTT,CACDRGNTEAFF
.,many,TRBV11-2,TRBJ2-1,TGTGCCAGCAGCACCCAAATGGCTAGCACAGACAATGAGCAGTTCTTC,CASSTQMASTDNEQFF
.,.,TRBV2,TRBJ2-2,TGTGCCAGCAGTGTCCTTCAGGGCCCCGGGGAGCTGTTTTTT,CASSVLQGPGELFF
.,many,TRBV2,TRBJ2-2,TGTGCCAGCAGGGGGGGAACAGAGACCGGGGAGCTGTTTTTT,CASRGGTETGELFF
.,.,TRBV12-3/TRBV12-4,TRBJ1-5,TGTGCCAGCACCCTCATCCCCAATCAGCCCCAGCATTTT,CASTLIPNQPQHF
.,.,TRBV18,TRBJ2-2,TGTGCCAGCTCACCCCGAAGGGACCTGAACACCGGGGAGCTGTTTTTT,CASSPRRDLNTGELFF
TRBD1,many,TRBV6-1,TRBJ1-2,TGTGCCAGCAGGCAACCCGGGACAGTTGGCTACACCTTC,CASRQPGTVGYTF
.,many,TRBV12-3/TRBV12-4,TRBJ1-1,TGTGCCAGCAGCGCATTACAAGTTGAGAGCACTGAAGCTTTCTTT,CASSALQVESTEAFF
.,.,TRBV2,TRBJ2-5,TGTGCCAGCAAATCAGACCAAGAGACCCAGTACTTC,CASKSDQETQYF
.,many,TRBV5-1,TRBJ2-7,TGCGCCAGCAGCCCGGGACCCTCCTACGAGCAGTACTTC,CASSPGPSYEQYF
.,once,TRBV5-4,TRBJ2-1,TGTGCCAGCAGCATGGGCTTCACTCTCTCCTACAATGAGCAGTTCTTC,CASSMGFTLSYNEQFF
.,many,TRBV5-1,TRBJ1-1,TGCGCCAGCAGCTTCTCGACAGGCGGGACTGAAGCTTTCTTT,CASSFSTGGTEAFF
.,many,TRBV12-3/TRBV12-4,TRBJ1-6,TGTGCCAGCAGTGGGAGCGGGGCCGCAGGACCCCTCCACTTT,CASSGSGAAGPLHF
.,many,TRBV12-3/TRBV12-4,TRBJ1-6,TGTGCCAGCAGTCCAGGGTCGCTAAGCTCCTATAATTCACCCCTCCACTTT,CASSPGSLSSYNSPLHF
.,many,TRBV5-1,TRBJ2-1,TGCGCCAGCAGCTCAGGGGGGGTGGGATCCTACAATGAGCAGTTCTTC,CASSSGGVGSYNEQFF
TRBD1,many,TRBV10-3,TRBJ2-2,TGTGCCATCGGATTGAACGAACAGGGGGTTAACACCGGGGAGCTGTTTTTT,CAIGLNEQGVNTGELFF
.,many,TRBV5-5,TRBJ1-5,TGTGCCAGCAGCTTGGTTGAGGGAAATCAGCCCCAGCATTTT,CASSLVEGNQPQHF